This TCR beta chain came from a study of vaccination effects on CD4 cells after COVID-19. About the research overall: Both of the two convalescent patients gave a sample, one 16 days and one a week before vaccination.

Details on this clone: As yet, its antigen is unknown.

Repertoires were generated with immunoSEQ multiplex PCR, while TCRdb's copy carries only in-frame clones and drops some. This table has 24,000 or so clones, 75% to 80% appearing once. Whole-study results and caveats: Spike-reactive clones present post-vaccine in convalescents were predominantly new vaccine-induced clones.

The trim removed 2 bases at V and 6 bases at J, leaving 16 bases unmatched. Germline V gene data show CDR1 as LGHDT and CDR2 as YNNKEL (reference sequence). The CDR3 consists of 18 residues. ViraFEST assay sequencing came after antigen-specific CD4+ T cells were expanded with viral peptide pools. Following 10 days of culture, CD4+ T cells were isolated. A PCR test confirmed that the person had SARS-CoV-2 infection between March and December 2020. PBMC were cultured at a few million per well with approximately 9 IU/ml IL-2 and 7.5 to 10 ug/ml peptides. In the cultures, half the medium was exchanged for IL-2 medium on days 3 and 7.

This specimen consisted of CD4+ T cells from PBMCs cultured with HCoV-NL63 spike peptides, obtained before COVID-19 vaccination. The source of this sequence is a human donor who had a prior SARS-CoV-2 infection. The chain couples TRBV3-1 (or the pseudogene TRBV3-2) to TRBJ2-1; 7 nucleotides match TRBD2. CDR3 protein: CASSQTPWSGGHSNEQFF. In nucleotides, the CDR3 is TGTGCCAGCAGCCAAACGCCTTGGTCGGGAGGACATTCCAATGAGCAGTTCTTC.